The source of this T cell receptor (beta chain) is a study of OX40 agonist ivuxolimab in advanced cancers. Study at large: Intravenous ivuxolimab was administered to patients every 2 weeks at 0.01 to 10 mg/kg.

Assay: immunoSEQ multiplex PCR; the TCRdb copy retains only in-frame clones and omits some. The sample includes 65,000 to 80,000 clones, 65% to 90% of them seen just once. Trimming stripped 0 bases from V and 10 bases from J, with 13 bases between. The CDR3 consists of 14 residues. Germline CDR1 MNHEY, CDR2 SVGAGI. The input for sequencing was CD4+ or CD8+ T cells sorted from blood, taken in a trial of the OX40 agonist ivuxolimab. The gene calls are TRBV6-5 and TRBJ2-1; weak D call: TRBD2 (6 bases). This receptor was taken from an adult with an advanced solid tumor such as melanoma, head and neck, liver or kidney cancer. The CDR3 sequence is CASSYSRGKIEQFF. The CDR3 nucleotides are TGTGCCAGCAGTTACTCCCGCGGGAAAATAGAGCAGTTCTTC.